This TCR beta chain appears in the sequencing data of a study of Graves' ophthalmopathy and Graves' hyperthyroidism. Overall study: Investigators collected peripheral blood at initial diagnosis, before any treatment was given. The study, taken as a whole, reports: In blood appeared most of the expanded thyroid clonotypes whose frequency exceeded 0.001. In separating ophthalmopathy from stable hyperthyroidism, a 13-signature model achieved less than 90% sensitivity and approximately 80% specificity.

V lost 7 bases and J lost 4; bases outside the gene matches: 8. The CDR3 runs 14 residues. Germline V gene sequence: CDR1 MNHEY, CDR2 SVGAGI. Orbital computed tomography, together with clinical symptoms, serum thyroxine, TRAb and thyroid ultrasound, was used for diagnosis. This clonotype was counted at least ten times. Its target is not known. Amplified TCR beta CDR3 regions were obtained using RNA transcripts as template. Investigators did first-round RT-PCR with HTBI primers, then second-round multiplex PCR. TCRdb fed the multiplex PCR reads into MiXCR, producing one record per CDR3 protein. The sample includes approximately 700,000 distinct CDR3 sequences, roughly two fifths of them seen just once.

This sequence was found in an adult man with Graves' ophthalmopathy. The sample consisted of peripheral blood. This sequence joins TRBV6-5 and TRBJ1-2; 8 bases agree with TRBD1. CDR3 residues: CASTRGRGLYGYTF. Written as DNA, the CDR3 is TGTGCCAGCACACGGGGCAGGGGGCTCTATGGCTACACCTTC.